The 27 T cell receptor beta chains below all came from one sample that was sequenced in a study of shared clonotypes between healthy human individuals. Assay: immunoSEQ multiplex PCR; the TCRdb copy retains only in-frame clones and omits some. The sample lists roughly 2 million clones, approximately 94% occurring once. Selected positively for CCR7 and CD45RO-negative, naive CD8 cells excluded terminally differentiated effector memory CD45RA+ cells. What was sequenced was naive CD8+ T cells sorted from blood. The receptors were gathered from a man younger than 35 in good health.

The V gene is TRBV6-1, the J gene TRBJ2-7; the match to TRBD1 covers 8 bases. V lost 5 bases and J lost 2; bases outside the gene matches: 8. There are 15 residues in the CDR3. The germline CDR1 and CDR2 sequences are MNHNS and SASEGT. CDR3 in amino acids: CASSPRTGLTYEQYF. The CDR3 nucleotides are TGTGCCAGCAGTCCTAGGACAGGGTTAACCTACGAGCAGTACTTC.

The chain uses TRBV6-1 and TRBJ1-1; D unclear. The V and J ends lost 3 bases and 11 bases respectively, with 7 bases between them. This CDR3 region has 10 residues. CDR1 is MNHNS, CDR2 SASEGT, per germline. CDR3 DNA sequence: TGTGCCAGCAGTGAGGGTTTGGCTTTCTTT. Translation gives CASSEGLAFF.

The genes are TRBV7-2 and TRBJ2-1; the D gene could be TRBD1 or TRBD2 (5 bases each). Germline values: CDR1 SGHTA, CDR2 FQGNSA. This CDR3 region has 15 residues. V shed 2 bases and J shed 3 bases, with 11 bases lying between them. The CDR3 DNA reads as TGTGCCAGCAGCTTAAGCCGGGACGGCTACAATGAGCAGTTCTTC. Protein: CASSLSRDGYNEQFF.

This clone was observed a single time. The rearrangement uses TRBV27 and TRBJ1-3; no clear D gene. The CDR3 runs to 15 residues. Deletions cut 5 bases from V and 1 base from J, with 12 bases between. Germline loops: CDR1 MNHEY, CDR2 SMNVEV (reference sequence). The CDR3 loop is CASSAVAPSGNTIYF. The CDR3 DNA sequence: TGTGCCAGCAGTGCGGTAGCCCCATCTGGAAACACCATATATTTT.

The V call is TRBV27, the J call TRBJ2-7; a weak D match, TRBD1 (5 bases). In germline, CDR1 is MNHEY, CDR2 SMNVEV (reference sequence). CDR3 length: 15 residues. Between the trimmed V and J ends, which lost 3 bases and 6 bases, there was a span of 18 bases. The CDR3 nucleotides are TGTGCCAGCAGTTTCCTTGCTGGGGCCCCGGGCGAGCAGTACTTC. Its translation is CASSFLAGAPGEQYF.

This chain links TRBV27 with TRBJ2-7, with 10 bases matching TRBD1. The V and J ends lost 1 base and 3 bases, in that order; junction bases with no gene match: 6. The V gene's germline CDR1 is MNHEY and CDR2 SMNVEV (reference sequence). The CDR3 totals 16 residues. The CDR3 sequence is CASSLLGGQGFYEQYF. The CDR3 DNA follows: TGTGCCAGCAGTTTATTGGGGGGACAGGGGTTCTACGAGCAGTACTTC.

This CDR3 reads CASSPAGTGGEDIKFF. CDR3 nucleotide sequence: TGTGCCAGCAGCCCGGCCGGGACAGGGGGCGAAGACATCAAATTCTTC. J is TRBJ2-1 and V is TRBV13, with TRBD1 identical over 12 bases. In germline, CDR1 is PRHDT, CDR2 FYEKMQ (reference sequence). The V and J ends lost 5 bases and 16 bases, in that order; junction bases with no gene match: 18. The CDR3 consists of 16 residues.

As for this clone: Other DNA sequences within the sample encode an identical CDR3. The chain links TRBV6-6 to TRBJ2-3; unclear D gene. Per the germline V gene, CDR1 is MNHNY and CDR2 is SVGAGI (reference sequence). V gave up 3 bases and J gave up 4 bases, with 2 bases separating them. The CDR3 has 11 residues. The CDR3: CASSYPDTQYF. CDR3 nucleotide sequence: TGTGCCAGCAGTTATCCAGATACGCAGTATTTT.

Notes on this clone: One end of the junction fails to match germline, which may point to a read error. The chain carries TRBV19 and TRBJ2-7; 8 bases agree with TRBD2. Germline V gene data show CDR1 as LNHDA and CDR2 as SQIVND (reference sequence). There are 9 residues in the CDR3. The CDR3 nucleotides read TGTGCCAGTGGACTAGCAGAGCTCTTC. It encodes CASGLAELF.

The chain is built from TRBV19 and TRBJ1-5, with TRBD1 matching 8 bases. The CDR3 has 14 amino acids. J gave up 6 bases and V 10 bases, and 11 bases lay outside the gene matches. The germline V gene encodes CDR1 LNHDA and CDR2 SQIVND (reference sequence). Here the CDR3 DNA reads TGTGCCACCAAGTGGCAGGGGGCAGGTCAGCCCCAGCATTTT. Residues: CATKWQGAGQPQHF. Using reference TRBV19 and TRBJ1-5 for the parts outside the CDR3, the full variable domain is DGGITQSPKYLFRKEGQNVTLSCEQNLNHDAMYWYRQDPGQGLRLIYYSQIVNDFQKGDIAEGYSVSREKKESFPLTVTSAQKNPTAFYLCATKWQGAGQPQHFGDGTRLSIL.

This clone was detected only once. The genes are TRBV5-1 and TRBJ1-1, with TRBD1 as a possible D gene (5 bases). CDR3 size: 13 residues. V was pared by 0 bases and J by 7 bases, with 10 bases between. Germline loops: CDR1 SGHRS, CDR2 YFSETQ. In DNA form, the CDR3 reads TGCGCCAGCAGCTTGGCGTCAGGGTATGAAGCTTTCTTT. Translation gives CASSLASGYEAFF.

This chain links TRBV4-3 with TRBJ2-7; D remains ambiguous. The CDR3 totals 13 residues. V gave up 1 base and J gave up 6 bases, with 10 bases separating them. Per the germline V gene, CDR1 is LGHNA and CDR2 is YSLEER. The CDR3 region has the DNA TGCGCCAGCAGCCAAGGAGGAGCCAGCGAGCAGTACTTC. Its translation: CASSQGGASEQYF.

The gene calls are TRBV28 and TRBJ2-7, with D perhaps TRBD1 (5 bases). V lost 4 bases to trimming and J lost 2 bases, with 18 bases between them. The CDR3 extends over 16 amino acids. The germline V gene has CDR1 MDHEN and CDR2 SYDVKM. This chain's CDR3 is CASSSYRVGPPYEQYF. As DNA, the CDR3 is TGTGCCAGCAGTTCCTATCGCGTGGGGCCTCCCTACGAGCAGTACTTC.

The chain uses TRBV7-9 and TRBJ2-3, with 7 nucleotides matching TRBD1. This CDR3 has 16 residues. After removal of 5 bases from V and 2 bases from J, the junction contained 10 bases not matched to a gene. Per the germline V gene, CDR1 is SEHNR and CDR2 is FQNEAQ (reference sequence). The CDR3 loop is CASSQGDGVITDTQYF. DNA of the CDR3: TGTGCCAGCAGCCAGGGGGACGGGGTCATCACAGATACGCAGTATTTT.

The CDR3 protein is CASTSRDNLYEQYF. In nucleotides, the CDR3 is TGTGCCAGCACTAGCAGGGACAACCTATACGAGCAGTACTTC. J is TRBJ2-7 and V is TRBV7-8; possible D gene TRBD1, 6 bases. The ends were cut back, 7 bases at V and 4 bases at J, with 17 bases in the middle. CDR3 length: 14 amino acids. Germline CDR1 is SGHVS and CDR2 is FQNEAQ.

This rearrangement joins TRBV5-5 to TRBJ2-7; 7 bases match TRBD2. The CDR3 sequence is 17 residues long. CDR1 is SGHKS and CDR2 is YYEKEE in the germline V gene (reference sequence). The V and J ends lost 0 bases and 3 bases, in that order; junction bases with no gene match: 12. The CDR3 sequence is CASSLGTGRDWDYEQYF. The DNA of the CDR3 is TGTGCCAGCAGCTTGGGTACGGGGAGGGACTGGGACTACGAGCAGTACTTC.

This sequence joins TRBV7-9 and TRBJ1-5; 8 bases map to TRBD1. V shed 6 bases, J shed 1 base, and the junction held 8 bases outside the gene matches. The germline V gene encodes CDR1 SEHNR and CDR2 FQNEAQ (reference sequence). This CDR3 contains 16 residues. The CDR3 loop is CASSDGQGVSNQPQHF. The CDR3 nucleotides are TGTGCCAGCAGTGACGGACAGGGTGTCAGCAATCAGCCCCAGCATTTT. The full variable domain, with the rest looked up from reference TRBV7-9 and TRBJ1-5, is DTGVSQNPRHKITKRGQNVTFRCDPISEHNRLYWYRQTLGQGPEFLTYFQNEAQLEKSRLLSDRFSAERPKGSFSTLEIQRTEQGDSAMYLCASSDGQGVSNQPQHFGDGTRLSIL.

As DNA, the CDR3 is TGTGCCAGCACCTCACTGACGGGACTAGTCTTCAATGAGCAGTTCTTC. Residues: CASTSLTGLVFNEQFF. This chain connects TRBV27 to TRBJ2-1; 8 bases fit TRBD2. V dropped 7 bases and J dropped 6; count of bases not matched to a gene: 14. Germline V gives CDR1 MNHEY, CDR2 SMNVEV (reference sequence). This CDR3 is 16 amino acids long.

To note about this clone: The sample has other DNA sequences that encode this CDR3 too. This chain links TRBV30 with TRBJ1-1, with D unresolved. This CDR3 comprises 13 residues. CDR1 is GTSNPN and CDR2 is SVGIG in the germline V gene (reference sequence). The V and J ends lost 0 bases and 4 bases respectively, with 9 bases between them. CDR3 region: CAWSVSRGTEAFF. Here the CDR3 DNA reads TGTGCCTGGAGTGTATCTCGGGGCACTGAAGCTTTCTTT.

The chain links TRBV7-9 to TRBJ1-4; D is unclear. There are 15 residues in the CDR3. The germline V and J ends were trimmed by 1 base and 0 bases, with 6 bases remaining between them. Germline CDR1 and CDR2: SEHNR and FQNEAQ (reference sequence). The CDR3, as DNA: TGTGCCAGCAGCTTAGGGCCATCAACTAATGAAAAACTGTTTTTT. It encodes CASSLGPSTNEKLFF.

With respect to this clone: This sample also contains other DNA sequences that code for the same CDR3. The chain combines TRBV29-1 with TRBJ2-2; D might be TRBD2 (5 bases). The germline V gene encodes CDR1 SQVTM and CDR2 ANQGSEA. V dropped 7 bases and J dropped 4 bases, with 7 bases sitting between them. This CDR3 spans 11 amino acids. CDR3 sequence (DNA): TGCAGCGCTCGGGGCACCGGGGAGCTGTTTTTT. It encodes CSARGTGELFF.

The chain couples TRBV13 to TRBJ2-7; possible D gene TRBD2, 6 bases. Germline V gives CDR1 PRHDT, CDR2 FYEKMQ (reference sequence). Trimming removed 3 bases at V and 5 bases at J, with 14 bases between. The CDR3 has 14 residues. The DNA of the CDR3 is TGTGCCAGCAGCTTTACACCGGGCGGGGACGAGCAGTACTTC. Protein product: CASSFTPGGDEQYF. The variable domain in full, completed from reference TRBV13 and TRBJ2-7, reads AAGVIQSPRHLIKEKRETATLKCYPIPRHDTVYWYQQGPGQDPQFLISFYEKMQSDKGSIPDRFSAQQFSDYHSELNMSSLELGDSALYFCASSFTPGGDEQYFGPGTRLTVT.

This chain joins TRBV27 and TRBJ2-7; 11 nucleotides match TRBD2. The germline gives CDR1 MNHEY, CDR2 SMNVEV (reference sequence). The CDR3 runs 16 residues. Trimming took 5 bases from V and 4 from J; bases not matched to a gene: 10. CDR3 coding DNA: TGTGCCAGCAGTCTCGTGACGACTAGCGGGGTATACGAGCAGTACTTC. Translation gives CASSLVTTSGVYEQYF.

The chain carries TRBV4-1 and TRBJ2-7; 9 bases align to TRBD2. Germline lookup yields CDR1 MGHRA and CDR2 YSYEKL. The CDR3 extends over 15 amino acids. With 1 base clipped from V and 5 bases from J, the junction kept 6 bases outside the gene matches. The CDR3 is CASSQALAGWDEQYF. The CDR3 region has the DNA TGCGCCAGCAGCCAAGCTCTAGCGGGGTGGGACGAGCAGTACTTC.

The V gene is TRBV6-6, the J gene TRBJ2-7, with D possibly being TRBD2 (6 bases). Germline CDR1 MNHNY, CDR2 SVGAGI (reference sequence). Trimming cost V 6 bases and J 7 bases, with 19 bases left between them. The CDR3 contains 14 residues. The CDR3 DNA reads as TGTGCCAGCAGCCCCTCCCCCAGGGCGGGGGAGCAGTACTTC. It codes for CASSPSPRAGEQYF.

This clone has a handful of counts. The V gene is TRBV10-1, the J gene TRBJ2-7; D not resolved. The germline V gene has CDR1 WNHNN and CDR2 SYGVQD (reference sequence). The CDR3 runs to 13 residues. V was cut by 6 bases and J by 2 bases, with 11 bases left in between. CDR3 in amino acids: CASSSRRAYEQYF. In DNA, the CDR3 is TGCGCCAGCAGCTCCCGGCGTGCCTACGAGCAGTACTTC.

This chain links TRBV2 with TRBJ2-7, with 10 bases fitting TRBD2. Trimming took 6 bases from V and 4 from J; bases not matched to a gene: 9. Germline V gives CDR1 SNHLY, CDR2 FYNNEI. The CDR3 has 15 amino acids. The CDR3 bases are TGTGCCAGCAGCGGGGCGGGACTAGCGTCTTACGAGCAGTACTTC. Translating it yields CASSGAGLASYEQYF.